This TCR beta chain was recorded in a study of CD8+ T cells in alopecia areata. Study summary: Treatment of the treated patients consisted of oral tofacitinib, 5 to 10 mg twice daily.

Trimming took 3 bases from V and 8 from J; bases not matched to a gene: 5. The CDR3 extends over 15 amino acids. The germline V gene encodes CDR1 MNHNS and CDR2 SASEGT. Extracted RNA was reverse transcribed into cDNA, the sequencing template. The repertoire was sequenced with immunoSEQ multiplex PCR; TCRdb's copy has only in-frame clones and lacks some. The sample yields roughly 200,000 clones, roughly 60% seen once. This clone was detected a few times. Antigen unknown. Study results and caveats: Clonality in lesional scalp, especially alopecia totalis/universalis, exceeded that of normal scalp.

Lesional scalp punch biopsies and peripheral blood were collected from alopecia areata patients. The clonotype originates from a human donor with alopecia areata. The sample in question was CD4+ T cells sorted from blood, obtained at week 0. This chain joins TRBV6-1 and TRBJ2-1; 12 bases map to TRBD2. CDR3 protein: CASSDSTSGGDEQFF. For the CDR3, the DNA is TGTGCCAGCAGTGACTCGACTAGCGGGGGAGATGAGCAGTTCTTC.